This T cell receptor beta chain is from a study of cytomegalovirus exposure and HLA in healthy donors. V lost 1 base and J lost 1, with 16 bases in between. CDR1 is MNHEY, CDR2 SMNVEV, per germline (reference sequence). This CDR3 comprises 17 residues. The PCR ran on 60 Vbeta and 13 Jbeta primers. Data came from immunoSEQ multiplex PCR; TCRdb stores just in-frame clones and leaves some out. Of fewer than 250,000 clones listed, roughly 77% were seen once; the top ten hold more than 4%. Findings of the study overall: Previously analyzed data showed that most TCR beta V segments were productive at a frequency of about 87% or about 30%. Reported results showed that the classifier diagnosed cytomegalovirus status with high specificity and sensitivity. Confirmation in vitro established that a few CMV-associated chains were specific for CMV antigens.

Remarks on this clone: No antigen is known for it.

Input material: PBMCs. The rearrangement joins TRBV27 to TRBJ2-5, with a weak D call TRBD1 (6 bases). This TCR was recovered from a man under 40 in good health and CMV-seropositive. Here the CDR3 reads CASSLWGQGGLQETQYF. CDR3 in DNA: TGTGCCAGCAGTTTATGGGGGCAGGGTGGACTCCAAGAGACCCAGTACTTC.